This T cell receptor beta chain was sequenced for a study of blood T cell repertoires in COVID-19. TCRdb's table, derived via immunoSEQ multiplex PCR, lists solely in-frame clones and lacks some. The sample records about 260,000 clones, approximately 90% being singletons. CDR1 SGHNT and CDR2 YYREEE come from the germline V gene (reference sequence). The CDR3 contains 14 residues. V dropped 4 bases and J dropped 2; count of bases not matched to a gene: 5. This sequence joins TRBV5-4 and TRBJ1-1; 7 bases are a match to TRBD1. Sequenced sample: peripheral blood. This sequence was found in a man in his fifties or sixties who had recovered from COVID-19. The CDR3 reads CASSEDRLNTEAFF. Here the CDR3 DNA reads TGTGCCAGCAGCGAGGACAGGTTAAACACTGAAGCTTTCTTT.